The 2 T cell receptor beta chains below all came from one sample that was sequenced in a study of beta chain features in type 1 diabetes. General study findings and limits: When Type 1 diabetes patients were examined, their TCRB CDR3s proved moderately but significantly shorter in all four CD4+ subsets.

No antigen has been assigned to these receptors. Reverse transcribing all isolated RNA meant expressed TCRB transcripts were sequenced. TCRdb's table, derived via immunoSEQ multiplex PCR, lists solely in-frame clones and lacks some. In the table there are around 130,000 clones, 16% of which are singletons. The sequencing input was central memory CD4+ T cells from blood. These receptors were collected from a man younger than 40 with type 1 diabetes.

The V and J genes are TRBV7-9 and TRBJ2-5; D is unresolved. Germline CDR1 reads SEHNR; CDR2 reads FQNEAQ (reference sequence). The CDR3 is made up of 14 amino acids. V was shortened by 5 bases and J by 1 base, with 11 bases between the two germline ends. CDR3 nucleotides: TGTGCCAGCAGCCCAACCGGAGTCCAAGAGACCCAGTACTTC. This encodes CASSPTGVQETQYF. Full variable domain (remainder filled in from reference TRBV7-9 and TRBJ2-5): DTGVSQNPRHKITKRGQNVTFRCDPISEHNRLYWYRQTLGQGPEFLTYFQNEAQLEKSRLLSDRFSAERPKGSFSTLEIQRTEQGDSAMYLCASSPTGVQETQYFGPGTRLLVL.

V and J are TRBV7-9 and TRBJ1-4, with 8 bases identical to TRBD1. Looked up from germline, CDR1 is SEHNR and CDR2 is FQNEAQ (reference sequence). CDR3 length equals 13 residues. With V trimmed by 6 bases and J by 4 bases, 1 base remained unmatched. CDR3 DNA: TGTGCCAGCAGTACAGGGGGTAATGAAAAACTGTTTTTT. Protein product: CASSTGGNEKLFF.